The clone carrying this T cell receptor beta chain was detected ten times or more. What it recognizes is unknown. This specimen belongs to a study of neurological immune-mediated disorders. Findings and caveats of the study: Healthy controls had more TCR clonal expansion than multiple sclerosis, which showed the least, whereas HTLV-1-associated myelopathy showed the most.

The cDNA was generated by 5'RACE with 10-nucleotide random UMIs. Sequencing runs each generated in excess of 180 million TCR-beta sequences derived from 15-18 subjects. Using its own MiXCR run on the 5' RACE reads, TCRdb lists one record per CDR3 protein. The sample shows roughly 60,000 distinct CDR3 sequences, approximately 4.6% of them seen only once. Germline CDR1 SGHRS, CDR2 YFSETQ. The ends were cut back, 0 bases at V and 11 bases at J, with 14 bases in the middle. The CDR3 contains 13 residues. This TCR derives from a woman between 50 and 59 years old with multiple sclerosis. The J gene is TRBJ1-1, the V gene TRBV5-1, with D unclear. The specimen sequenced was PBMCs. CDR3 in amino acids: CASSLDPSSQAFF. Written as DNA, the CDR3 is TGCGCCAGCAGCTTGGACCCGTCCTCGCAGGCTTTCTTT. The full variable domain, with the rest looked up from reference TRBV5-1 and TRBJ1-1, is KAGVTQTPRYLIKTRGQQVTLSCSPISGHRSVSWYQQTPGQGLQFLFEYFSETQRNKGNFPGRFSGRQFSNSRSEMNVSTLELGDSALYLCASSLDPSSQAFFGQGTRLTVV.